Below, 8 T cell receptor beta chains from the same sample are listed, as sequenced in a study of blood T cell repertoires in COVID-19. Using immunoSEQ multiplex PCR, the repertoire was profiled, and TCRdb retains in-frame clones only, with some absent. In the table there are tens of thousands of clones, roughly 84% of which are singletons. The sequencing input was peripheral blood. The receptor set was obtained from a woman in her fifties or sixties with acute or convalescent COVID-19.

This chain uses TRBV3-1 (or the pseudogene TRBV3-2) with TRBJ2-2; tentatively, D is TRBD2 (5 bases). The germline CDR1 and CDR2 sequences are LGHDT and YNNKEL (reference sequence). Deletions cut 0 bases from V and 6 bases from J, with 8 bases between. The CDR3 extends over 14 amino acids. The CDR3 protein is CASSQEGASGELFF. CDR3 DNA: TGTGCCAGCAGCCAAGAGGGAGCGTCCGGGGAGCTGTTTTTT.

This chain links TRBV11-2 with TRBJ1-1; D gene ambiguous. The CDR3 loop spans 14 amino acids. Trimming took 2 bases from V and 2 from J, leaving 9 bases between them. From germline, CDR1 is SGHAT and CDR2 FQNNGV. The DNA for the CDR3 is TGTGCCAGCAGCTTACGCCCAGTTAACACTGAAGCTTTCTTT. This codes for CASSLRPVNTEAFF.

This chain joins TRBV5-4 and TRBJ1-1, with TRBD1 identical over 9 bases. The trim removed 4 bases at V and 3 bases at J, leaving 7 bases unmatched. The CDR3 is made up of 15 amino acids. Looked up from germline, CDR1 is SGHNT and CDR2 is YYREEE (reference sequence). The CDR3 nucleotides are TGTGCCAGCAGCGGGGACAGGGCCGAGGACACTGAAGCTTTCTTT. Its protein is CASSGDRAEDTEAFF.

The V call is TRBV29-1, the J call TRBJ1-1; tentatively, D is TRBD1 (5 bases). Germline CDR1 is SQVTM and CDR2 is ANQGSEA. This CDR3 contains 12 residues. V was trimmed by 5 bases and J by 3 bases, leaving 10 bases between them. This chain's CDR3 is CSVRQLDTEAFF. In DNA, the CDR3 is TGCAGCGTTCGACAGCTGGACACTGAAGCTTTCTTT.

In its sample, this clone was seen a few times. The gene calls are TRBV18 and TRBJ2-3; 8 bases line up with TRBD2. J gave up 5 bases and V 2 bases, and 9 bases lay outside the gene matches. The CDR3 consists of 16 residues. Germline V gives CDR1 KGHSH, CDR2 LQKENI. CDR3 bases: TGTGCCAGCTCACCAAGGACGGGGGGGCCGGGAGATACGCAGTATTTT. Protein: CASSPRTGGPGDTQYF. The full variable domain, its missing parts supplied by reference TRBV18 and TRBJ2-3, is NAGVMQNPRHLVRRRGQEARLRCSPMKGHSHVYWYRQLPEEGLKFMVYLQKENIIDESGMPKERFSAEFPKEGPSILRIQQVVRGDSAAYFCASSPRTGGPGDTQYFGPGTRLTVL.

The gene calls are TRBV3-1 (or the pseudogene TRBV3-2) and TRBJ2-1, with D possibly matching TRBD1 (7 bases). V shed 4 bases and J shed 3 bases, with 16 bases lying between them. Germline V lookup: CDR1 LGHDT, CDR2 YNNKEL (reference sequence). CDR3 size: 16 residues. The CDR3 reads CASSPAQGGLYNEQFF. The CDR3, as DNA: TGTGCCAGCAGCCCTGCTCAGGGGGGTCTCTACAATGAGCAGTTCTTC.

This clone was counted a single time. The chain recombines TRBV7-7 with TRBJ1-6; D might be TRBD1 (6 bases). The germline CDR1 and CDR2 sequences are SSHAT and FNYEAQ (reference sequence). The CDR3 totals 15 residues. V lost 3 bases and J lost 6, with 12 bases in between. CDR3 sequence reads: CASSLWTEPNSPLHF. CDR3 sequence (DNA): TGTGCCAGCAGCTTGTGGACAGAGCCTAATTCACCCCTCCACTTT.

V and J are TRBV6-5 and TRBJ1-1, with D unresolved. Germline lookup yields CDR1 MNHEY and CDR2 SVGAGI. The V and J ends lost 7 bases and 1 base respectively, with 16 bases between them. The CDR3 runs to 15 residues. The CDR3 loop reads CASKTTGAGNTEAFF. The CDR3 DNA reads TGTGCCAGCAAAACCACCGGTGCAGGGAACACTGAAGCTTTCTTT.